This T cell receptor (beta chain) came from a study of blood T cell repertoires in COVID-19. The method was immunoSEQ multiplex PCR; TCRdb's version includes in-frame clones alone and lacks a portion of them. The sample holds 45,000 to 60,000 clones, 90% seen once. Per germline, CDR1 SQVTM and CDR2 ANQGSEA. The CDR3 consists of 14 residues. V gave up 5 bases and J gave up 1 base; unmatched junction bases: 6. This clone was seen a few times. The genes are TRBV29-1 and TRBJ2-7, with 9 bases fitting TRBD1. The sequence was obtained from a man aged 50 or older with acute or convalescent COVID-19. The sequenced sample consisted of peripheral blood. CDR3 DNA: TGCAGCGTTAAATGGGGACAGGGATCCTACGAGCAGTACTTC. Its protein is CSVKWGQGSYEQYF.